These 17 T cell receptor beta chains share one sample of origin, sequenced in a study of tumor T cells in aggressive B-cell lymphoma. Here immunoSEQ multiplex PCR was the method, and the copy in TCRdb shows in-frame clones only, minus some. The sample contains 2,000 to 2,500 clones, approximately 86% of which appear only once. Material for sequencing was tumor tissue. All receptors derive from an adult with diffuse large B cell lymphoma.

The genes are TRBV28 and TRBJ2-5; 8 bases line up with TRBD1. The end of the DNA fits TRBJ2-7 better, so the J call may be wrong. The V gene's germline CDR1 is MDHEN and CDR2 SYDVKM. The CDR3 consists of 16 residues. In DNA form, the CDR3 reads TGTGCCAGCAGTACCCGACAGGGGTTTCTCGCCTACGAGCAGTACTTC. This gives the protein CASSTRQGFLAYEQYF.

The chain is built from TRBV6-1 and TRBJ2-7; D not certain. V was trimmed by 8 bases and J by 0 bases, leaving 14 bases between them. The CDR3 covers 14 residues. The V gene's germline CDR1 is MNHNS and CDR2 SASEGT. The CDR3 region is CASRLERSSYEQYV. DNA of the CDR3: TGTGCCAGCCGGCTCGAAAGGAGCTCCTACGAGCAGTACGTC.

The chain recombines TRBV4-1 with TRBJ2-7; D is perhaps TRBD2 (5 bases). Germline V lookup: CDR1 MGHRA, CDR2 YSYEKL. Trimming removed 0 bases at V and 0 bases at J, with 12 bases between. The CDR3 sequence is 16 residues long. The CDR3 bases are TGCGCCAGCAGCCAAGATCCGGGATCAAGCTCCTACGAGCAGTACTTC. This gives the protein CASSQDPGSSSYEQYF.

The genes are TRBV14 and TRBJ2-2; 8 bases fit TRBD2. There are 15 residues in the CDR3. V was pared by 4 bases and J by 2 bases, with 3 bases of the junction left unmatched. The germline V gene encodes CDR1 SGHDN and CDR2 FVKESK. CDR3 nucleotide sequence: TGTGCCAGCAGCCTGACTAGCGACAACACCGGGGAGCTGTTTTTT. This sequence encodes CASSLTSDNTGELFF.

This chain uses TRBV19 with TRBJ1-2; D not resolved. There are 16 residues in the CDR3. Germline V gene data show CDR1 as LNHDA and CDR2 as SQIVND (reference sequence). Between the trimmed V and J ends, which lost 3 bases and 1 base, there was a span of 15 bases. DNA of the CDR3: TGTGCCAGTAGTATTGGGAGGGAAGCGATTAACTATGGCTACACCTTC. Protein product: CASSIGREAINYGYTF. Complete variable domain (other parts from reference TRBV19 and TRBJ1-2): DGGITQSPKYLFRKEGQNVTLSCEQNLNHDAMYWYRQDPGQGLRLIYYSQIVNDFQKGDIAEGYSVSREKKESFPLTVTSAQKNPTAFYLCASSIGREAINYGYTFGSGTRLTVV.

V and J are TRBV5-8 and TRBJ2-5; tentative D call: TRBD1 (7 bases). The CDR3 spans 15 residues. The germline V gene has CDR1 SGHTS and CDR2 YDEGEE. The V gene lost 7 bases and the J gene lost 3 bases, with 19 bases spanning the gap. CDR3 sequence reads: CASARGAGGKETQYF. CDR3 coding DNA: TGTGCCAGCGCAAGGGGGGCAGGGGGGAAAGAGACCCAGTACTTC.

The rearrangement links TRBV5-8 to TRBJ2-4; 7 bases agree with TRBD1. The V and J ends lost 2 bases and 7 bases, in that order; junction bases with no gene match: 3. Germline V gene data show CDR1 as SGHTS and CDR2 as YDEGEE. There are 13 residues in the CDR3. The CDR3 protein is CASSLLGGNIQYF. CDR3 sequence (DNA): TGTGCCAGCAGCTTATTAGGGGGCAACATTCAGTACTTC.

The chain uses TRBV27 and TRBJ2-2; a possible D gene is TRBD2 (6 bases). The CDR3 is 16 residues long. CDR1 is MNHEY and CDR2 is SMNVEV in the germline V gene (reference sequence). Trimming removed 5 bases from V and 4 bases from J, with 17 bases in between. In DNA, the CDR3 is TGTGCCAGCAGTCCCAGAGGAGGGAGAGTCACCGGGGAGCTGTTTTTT. Amino acid sequence: CASSPRGGRVTGELFF.

The chain uses TRBV18 and TRBJ2-2, with a weak D call TRBD2 (5 bases). The CDR3 loop spans 15 amino acids. V was shortened by 2 bases and J by 0 bases, with 7 bases between the two germline ends. CDR1 is KGHSH and CDR2 is LQKENI in the germline V gene. For the CDR3, the DNA is TGTGCCAGCTCACCAGAGGGCCCGAACACCGGGGAGCTGTTTTTT. It translates to CASSPEGPNTGELFF. The full variable domain, in which reference TRBV18 and TRBJ2-2 provide the parts outside the CDR3, is NAGVMQNPRHLVRRRGQEARLRCSPMKGHSHVYWYRQLPEEGLKFMVYLQKENIIDESGMPKERFSAEFPKEGPSILRIQQVVRGDSAAYFCASSPEGPNTGELFFGEGSRLTVL.

V and J are TRBV19 and TRBJ2-1; 7 bases fit TRBD2. Trimming at V came to 3 bases and at J to 4 bases, leaving 3 bases not matched to a gene. Germline CDR1 is LNHDA and CDR2 is SQIVND (reference sequence). The CDR3 covers 14 residues. CDR3 nucleotides: TGTGCCAGTAGTATTGCGGGGGTGTACAATGAGCAGTTCTTC. Its protein is CASSIAGVYNEQFF.

The chain couples TRBV29-1 to TRBJ2-1; 9 bases match TRBD2. CDR3 length: 15 amino acids. Germline trimming cut 4 bases from V and 7 bases from J; bases unmatched to any gene: 11. The V gene's germline CDR1 is SQVTM and CDR2 ANQGSEA. This chain's CDR3 is CSVVGAGGPGNEQFF. CDR3 DNA sequence: TGCAGCGTTGTAGGTGCGGGAGGGCCAGGTAATGAGCAGTTCTTC.

The chain has TRBV5-4 and TRBJ2-5, with 8 positions matching TRBD2. The DNA end is a closer match to TRBJ2-7, so the J assignment may be wrong. This CDR3 region has 20 residues. The germline V gene has CDR1 SGHNT and CDR2 YYREEE (reference sequence). CDR3 amino acids: CASSFGPGNPITSGYYEQYF. The CDR3 DNA is TGTGCCAGCAGCTTTGGGCCTGGGAACCCTATAACTAGCGGATACTACGAGCAGTACTTC.

The J gene is TRBJ2-5, the V gene TRBV19; TRBD1 aligns across 10 bases. V gave up 5 bases and J gave up 2 bases; unmatched junction bases: 11. The CDR3 is 17 amino acids. Germline V lookup: CDR1 LNHDA, CDR2 SQIVND (reference sequence). The CDR3 nucleotides are TGTGCCAGTAGTCCCCGGACAGGGGGTTTGAGGCAAGAGACCCAGTACTTC. Translating gives CASSPRTGGLRQETQYF.

V is TRBV27 and J is TRBJ2-7, with 8 bases identical to TRBD1. Germline CDR1 and CDR2: MNHEY and SMNVEV (reference sequence). The CDR3 covers 18 residues. The junction had 16 bases not matched to a gene; V was cut back by 3 bases and J by 3 bases. Here the CDR3 reads CASSFPNYYRDRIYEQYV. The CDR3 nucleotides read TGTGCCAGCAGTTTTCCTAATTATTACCGGGACAGGATCTACGAGCAGTACGTC.

The chain has TRBV5-1 and TRBJ2-1; 12 nucleotides agree with TRBD2. Germline CDR1 SGHRS, CDR2 YFSETQ. This CDR3 region has 14 residues. V was clipped by 5 bases and J by 7 bases; unmatched bases: 4. CDR3 in DNA: TGCGCCAGCAGGGTGCTAGCGGGAGGGAATGAGCAGTTCTTC. It translates to CASRVLAGGNEQFF. Together with reference TRBV5-1 and TRBJ2-1, the CDR3 gives the full variable domain: KAGVTQTPRYLIKTRGQQVTLSCSPISGHRSVSWYQQTPGQGLQFLFEYFSETQRNKGNFPGRFSGRQFSNSRSEMNVSTLELGDSALYLCASRVLAGGNEQFFGPGTRLTVL.

This clone was seen only once. This sequence joins TRBV5-1 and TRBJ1-2, with D perhaps TRBD1 (5 bases). V was clipped by 3 bases and J by 4 bases, with 13 bases between them. From germline, CDR1 is SGHRS and CDR2 YFSETQ. The CDR3 length is 14 residues. The DNA of the CDR3 is TGCGCCAGCAGCTCGGACACCATGTCCTATGGCTACACCTTC. As protein: CASSSDTMSYGYTF.

This chain uses TRBV5-1 with TRBJ2-2; the D gene is possibly TRBD1 (5 bases). The CDR3 consists of 16 residues. V was pared by 1 base and J by 0 bases, with 10 bases between. CDR1 is SGHRS, CDR2 YFSETQ, per germline. The CDR3 DNA is TGCGCCAGCAGCTTGTTGGGGCTGGCGAACACCGGGGAGCTGTTTTTT. Amino acid sequence: CASSLLGLANTGELFF.